These 26 T cell receptor beta chains share one sample of origin, sequenced in a study of cytomegalovirus exposure and HLA in healthy donors. The study ran its PCR with 60 Vbeta and 13 Jbeta primers. Produced via immunoSEQ multiplex PCR; TCRdb's table is partial and in-frame only. This sample has around 110,000 clones, with around a tenth found just once. Sequenced material: PBMCs. These receptors all come from a man younger than 45 in good health and CMV-seronegative.

Of note for this clone: Other DNA variants within this sample encode the same CDR3. The rearrangement joins TRBV27 to TRBJ1-5, with D unclear. Deletions cut 2 bases from V and 0 bases from J, with 5 bases between. The CDR3 is made up of 14 amino acids. Germline V lookup: CDR1 MNHEY, CDR2 SMNVEV (reference sequence). The CDR3 loop reads CASSLRGSNQPQHF. DNA for the CDR3: TGTGCCAGCAGTTTACGGGGTAGCAATCAGCCCCAGCATTTT.

Only a few counts were recorded for this clone. CDR3: CASSLSGQAYEQYF. The CDR3 DNA is TGTGCCAGCAGCTTGTCTGGCCAAGCCTACGAGCAGTACTTC. The chain has TRBV7-2 and TRBJ2-7; D remains unclear. The CDR3 sequence is 14 residues long. Trimming removed 3 bases at V and 2 bases at J, with 11 bases between. Per the germline V gene, CDR1 is SGHTA and CDR2 is FQGNSA. The full variable domain, in which reference TRBV7-2 and TRBJ2-7 provide the parts outside the CDR3, is GAGVSQSPSNKVTEKGKDVELRCDPISGHTALYWYRQSLGQGLEFLIYFQGNSAPDKSGLPSDRFSAERTGGSVSTLTIQRTQQEDSAVYLCASSLSGQAYEQYFGPGTRLTVT.

The chain combines TRBV29-1 with TRBJ1-5; 7 bases match TRBD1. Germline V gene data show CDR1 as SQVTM and CDR2 as ANQGSEA. This CDR3 has 14 amino acids. V gave up 0 bases and J gave up 6 bases; unmatched junction bases: 5. The CDR3 loop is CSVEETGRGQPQHF. DNA for the CDR3: TGCAGCGTTGAAGAGACAGGGAGAGGTCAGCCCCAGCATTTT.

This chain links TRBV5-1 with TRBJ2-3; 7 bases are shared with TRBD1. Per germline, CDR1 SGHRS and CDR2 YFSETQ. With V trimmed by 4 bases and J by 5 bases, 10 bases remained unmatched. The CDR3 extends over 15 amino acids. Written as DNA, the CDR3 is TGCGCCAGCAGCGTTATCGACAGGGTGATAGATACGCAGTATTTT. It is translated as CASSVIDRVIDTQYF.

This clone has only a few counts. The V gene is TRBV7-9, the J gene TRBJ2-1; D possibly corresponds to TRBD1 (7 bases). The CDR3 totals 17 residues. CDR1 SEHNR and CDR2 FQNEAQ come from the germline V gene (reference sequence). Trimming removed 4 bases from V and 4 bases from J, with 20 bases in between. The CDR3 here is CASSSGPAGTVYNEQFF. In DNA form, the CDR3 reads TGTGCCAGCAGCTCTGGCCCGGCGGGGACAGTTTACAATGAGCAGTTCTTC.

In this sample, this clone turned up a few times. J is TRBJ1-5 and V is TRBV6-1; TRBD1 matches 8 bases. The germline V gene encodes CDR1 MNHNS and CDR2 SASEGT. With V trimmed by 6 bases and J by 2 bases, 6 bases remained unmatched. This CDR3 is 15 amino acids long. For the CDR3, the DNA is TGTGCCAGCAGAGGACAGGGAGGTGGCAATCAGCCCCAGCATTTT. Translating it yields CASRGQGGGNQPQHF.

V and J are TRBV27 and TRBJ1-4; D call uncertain. This CDR3 contains 14 residues. V lost 1 base and J lost 7, with 10 bases in between. Germline CDR1 is MNHEY and CDR2 is SMNVEV (reference sequence). The CDR3 region has the DNA TGTGCCAGCAGTTTATGGGGAGGTAGTGAAAAACTGTTTTTT. Protein sequence: CASSLWGGSEKLFF. Combining the CDR3 with reference TRBV27 and TRBJ1-4 gives the whole variable domain EAQVTQNPRYLITVTGKKLTVTCSQNMNHEYMSWYRQDPGLGLRQIYYSMNVEVTDKGDVPEGYKVSRKEKRNFPLILESPSPNQTSLYFCASSLWGGSEKLFFGSGTQLSVL.

The J gene is TRBJ2-1, the V gene TRBV9, with D possibly TRBD2 on 5 matching bases. The CDR3 has 14 residues. Trimming took off 4 bases at V and 6 bases at J, with 14 bases between the two ends. The germline CDR1 and CDR2 sequences are SGDLS and YYNGEE. CDR3 sequence: CASSPFRRINEQFF. As DNA, the CDR3 is TGTGCCAGCAGCCCTTTCAGGAGGATCAATGAGCAGTTCTTC.

The CDR3 region has the DNA TGTGCCAGCAGCGCCAACCGATGGTCAGGGGGCTTCGGGCTAAATGAGCAGTTCTTC. It specifies CASSANRWSGGFGLNEQFF. The genes are TRBV7-9 and TRBJ2-1; 8 bases agree with TRBD1. CDR1 is SEHNR and CDR2 is FQNEAQ in the germline V gene (reference sequence). Trimming at V came to 5 bases and at J to 7 bases, leaving 22 bases not matched to a gene. The CDR3 runs to 19 residues.

This clone appeared a few times. The chain recombines TRBV11-2 with TRBJ1-4; D is unresolved. The germline V gene has CDR1 SGHAT and CDR2 FQNNGV. The CDR3 runs 14 residues. V lost 5 bases and J 6 bases, leaving 13 bases between the germline ends. The CDR3 DNA is TGTGCCAGCAGCGTCACGTACTCTTATGAAAAACTGTTTTTT. Translation gives CASSVTYSYEKLFF.

J is TRBJ1-4 and V is TRBV30; D is uncertain. Trimming removed 2 bases at V and 8 bases at J, with 15 bases between. From germline, CDR1 is GTSNPN and CDR2 SVGIG (reference sequence). The CDR3 runs 14 residues. CDR3 DNA: TGTGCCTGGAGTATCCCTTGGGTGAGGGAAAAACTGTTTTTT. Translated, it gives CAWSIPWVREKLFF.

The gene calls are TRBV29-1 and TRBJ2-5; no reliable D call. Trimming cost V 2 bases and J 5 bases, with 6 bases left between them. There are 11 residues in the CDR3. Germline values: CDR1 SQVTM, CDR2 ANQGSEA. Here the CDR3 DNA reads TGCAGCGTTGAAACGGTCGAGACCCAGTACTTC. It is translated as CSVETVETQYF.

This clone was detected only a few times. Additional DNA sequences in this sample encode the identical CDR3. V gene TRBV5-1 combines with J gene TRBJ2-1; D is undetermined. Germline CDR1 SGHRS, CDR2 YFSETQ. Trimming left V 2 bases short and J 0 bases short, with 9 bases between. CDR3 length: 15 residues. The CDR3 region has the DNA TGCGCCAGCAGCTTTGGCGGTTCCTCCTACAATGAGCAGTTCTTC. This codes for CASSFGGSSYNEQFF.

In regard to this clone: Different DNA sequences within this sample yield the same CDR3. V gene TRBV4-1 combines with J gene TRBJ2-3; D not certain. The V end lost 2 bases, the J end lost 5 bases, and 11 bases lay between the germline ends. Germline V gene data show CDR1 as MGHRA and CDR2 as YSYEKL. The CDR3 spans 14 residues. The CDR3, as DNA: TGCGCCAGCAGCCAACTACCGGGTGGAGATACGCAGTATTTT. Protein: CASSQLPGGDTQYF.

CDR3 amino acids: CASSPGGGSGELFF. CDR3 sequence (DNA): TGTGCCAGCAGCCCCGGGGGGGGTTCCGGGGAGCTGTTTTTT. The V and J genes are TRBV2 and TRBJ2-2; 8 bases are shared with TRBD2. This CDR3 is 14 amino acids long. Germline values: CDR1 SNHLY, CDR2 FYNNEI. Unmatched junction bases numbered 6, after V lost 6 bases and J lost 6 bases.

Only a few counts were recorded for this clone. This chain connects TRBV30 to TRBJ1-1; D uncertain. Germline V CDR1 and CDR2: GTSNPN, SVGIG (reference sequence). V lost 0 bases and J 3 bases, leaving 8 bases between the germline ends. The CDR3 sequence is 13 residues long. Here the CDR3 DNA reads TGTGCCTGGAGTGTAGCGGTTTACACTGAAGCTTTCTTT. It encodes CAWSVAVYTEAFF. Full variable domain (missing parts from reference TRBV30 and TRBJ1-1): SQTIHQWPATLVQPVGSPLSLECTVEGTSNPNLYWYRQAAGRGLQLLFYSVGIGQISSEVPQNLSASRPQDRQFILSSKKLLLSDSGFYLCAWSVAVYTEAFFGQGTRLTVV.

This clone has more than one count but fewer than ten. The chain joins TRBV11-2 to TRBJ1-3, with D perhaps matching TRBD1 (6 bases). V lost 5 bases to trimming and J lost 2 bases, with 16 bases between them. Germline V CDR1 and CDR2: SGHAT, FQNNGV. The CDR3 extends over 16 amino acids. For the CDR3, the DNA is TGTGCCAGCAGCCTCGGGGGGCTAGGAGCTGGAAACACCATATATTTT. Residues: CASSLGGLGAGNTIYF. The full variable domain, in which reference TRBV11-2 and TRBJ1-3 provide the parts outside the CDR3, is EAGVAQSPRYKIIEKRQSVAFWCNPISGHATLYWYQQILGQGPKLLIQFQNNGVVDDSQLPKDRFSAERLKGVDSTLKIQPAKLEDSAVYLCASSLGGLGAGNTIYFGEGSWLTVV.

J is TRBJ2-7 and V is TRBV28, with TRBD1 identical over 7 bases. J gave up 3 bases and V 7 bases, and 9 bases lay outside the gene matches. Germline loops: CDR1 MDHEN, CDR2 SYDVKM. The CDR3 consists of 14 residues. The CDR3 region has the DNA TGTGCCAGCATCTCCCCGGGACAGCTCTACGAGCAGTACTTC. Its protein is CASISPGQLYEQYF.

This clone was observed a handful of times. V gene TRBV6-5 combines with J gene TRBJ1-6; D may be TRBD1 (6 bases). The V end was cut by 0 bases, the J end by 7 bases, with 13 bases between. This CDR3 is built from 16 residues. Germline CDR1 reads MNHEY; CDR2 reads SVGAGI. The CDR3 here is CASSYSGQGMNSPLHF. In nucleotides, the CDR3 is TGTGCCAGCAGTTACTCGGGGCAGGGGATGAATTCACCCCTCCACTTT.

A remark on this clone: Other DNA sequences in this sample translate to the same CDR3. The chain combines TRBV5-4 with TRBJ2-5; D call uncertain. Germline V gene sequence: CDR1 SGHNT, CDR2 YYREEE (reference sequence). V lost 4 bases to trimming and J lost 2 bases, with 6 bases between them. The CDR3 is made up of 12 amino acids. The CDR3 sequence is CASSPKQETQYF. CDR3 DNA sequence: TGTGCCAGCAGCCCCAAACAAGAGACCCAGTACTTC.

This clone has more than one count but fewer than ten. The chain uses TRBV21-1 and TRBJ2-7; the table's D gene call, TRBD1, was not cross checked with the DNA. TRBV21-1 is listed as a pseudogene. There are 15 residues in the CDR3. CDR3 loop: CASSKKEGVTYEQYF. Written as DNA, the CDR3 is TGTGCCAGCAGCAAAAAGGAAGGGGTCACCTACGAGCAGTACTTC.

This chain links TRBV9 with TRBJ2-7, with TRBD1 identical over 7 bases. V gave up 2 bases and J gave up 0 bases; unmatched junction bases: 8. CDR1 is SGDLS, CDR2 YYNGEE, per germline. The CDR3 has 16 residues. CDR3 amino acids: CASSVGPGQSSYEQYF. The CDR3 DNA is TGTGCCAGCAGCGTGGGCCCGGGACAGAGCTCCTACGAGCAGTACTTC.

This clone was observed a handful of times. The chain is built from TRBV20-1 and TRBJ2-7; maybe TRBD1 (5 bases). V was pared by 4 bases and J by 5 bases, with 9 bases between. The germline CDR1 and CDR2 sequences are DFQATT and SNEGSKA (reference sequence). The CDR3 sequence is 11 residues long. CDR3 in DNA: TGCAGTGCTACGCAGGGTGACGAGCAGTACTTC. As protein: CSATQGDEQYF.

The genes are TRBV28 and TRBJ2-5; the D is unclear. Trimming removed 4 bases from V and 3 bases from J, with 9 bases in between. CDR1 is MDHEN and CDR2 is SYDVKM in the germline V gene. This CDR3 region has 13 residues. The CDR3 sequence is CASSSRVEETQYF. In DNA, the CDR3 is TGTGCCAGCAGTTCACGGGTCGAAGAGACCCAGTACTTC.

The chain has TRBV11-3 and TRBJ2-2; D not certain. V lost 5 bases to trimming and J lost 3 bases, with 19 bases between them. From germline, CDR1 is SGHNT and CDR2 YENEEA. The CDR3 runs 17 residues. This chain's CDR3 is CASSRTIIYRDTGELFF. CDR3 nucleotide sequence: TGTGCCAGCAGCCGCACCATAATATACCGGGACACCGGGGAGCTGTTTTTT.

This clone was detected only a few times. The J gene is TRBJ2-2, the V gene TRBV5-1; D not resolved. In germline, CDR1 is SGHRS, CDR2 YFSETQ. The CDR3 has 15 residues. Trimming left V 0 bases short and J 8 bases short, with 14 bases between. CDR3 residues: CASSLVFGPPGELFF. The CDR3 DNA reads TGCGCCAGCAGCTTGGTTTTCGGTCCCCCTGGGGAGCTGTTTTTT.